This T cell receptor (beta chain) was retrieved from a study of shared clonotypes between healthy human individuals. Study-wide results and limits: Sampling was confined to blood; repertoires within tissues likely differ. The authors expected sequencing depth to affect clonotype sharing among donors.

The assay was immunoSEQ multiplex PCR, and TCRdb's table has in-frame clones only and misses some. Among around 2,000,000 clones listed, under 95% were seen once. Terminally differentiated effector memory CD45RA+ cells were excluded from the naive CD8 cells, which were CD45RO-negative and positively selected for CCR7. CDR3 length: 15 residues. V gave up 5 bases and J gave up 1 base; unmatched junction bases: 5. Germline CDR1 reads SGHNT; CDR2 reads YENEEA. This clone was detected only once. Its cognate antigen is unknown. The sequenced material came from naive CD8+ T cells from PBMCs. The clonotype was recovered from a man aged 18 to 30 in good health. Some clones in this sample may be carry-over from other donors' samples. The gene calls are TRBV11-3 and TRBJ1-1; 9 nucleotides agree with TRBD1. The CDR3 DNA reads as TGTGCCAGCAGCGCGGGGGACAGGGAGAACACTGAAGCTTTCTTT. As protein: CASSAGDRENTEAFF.